The sequence of this T cell receptor (beta chain) was determined in a study of blood T cell repertoires in COVID-19 (dated by TCRdb to the early 2020s). Background for the entire study: The collaborator samples originated in the United States, Italy and Spain and spanned the acute and convalescent phases of COVID-19. A freely available public database, intended as a resource for researchers studying the immune response to SARS-CoV-2, is where the repertoires were released. A de-identified subject ID, COVID-19 status, age in years and sex were almost always included in the sample metadata. The samples were drawn from the first 160 participants of the ongoing ImmuneRACE study and from 1,254 subjects provided by 6 global collaborators. HLA class I and class II types, where available, came from metadata supplied by the sample provider rather than from assay-based typing. Subjects who had been exposed to COVID-19, were actively infected with it, or had recovered from it provided the deeply sampled blood TCRbeta repertoires that made up the dataset. The material from the prospective study consisted of cDNA or gDNA derived from T cells, B-cell-depleted T cells, or PBMCs.

TCRbeta CDR3 regions were amplified from genomic DNA by means of the immunoSEQ Assay, a bias-controlled multiplex PCR. The original methods were these. Within the assay, amplification of reference gene primers was used to estimate how many nucleated cells each sample contained. To quantify the absolute abundance of each unique TCRbeta CDR3 rearrangement, sequence reads were collapsed and filtered. For each sample, productive Simpson clonality was calculated by taking the square root of Simpson's diversity index across productive rearrangements. Here the immuneACCESS table is served through TCRdb, limited to in-frame sequences with V and J called. Missing clones are a known gap in these copies; in checked studies unresolved V genes cover under half, and the rest lacks a known reason. From that table come the V and J calls and clone size; the DNA was used to work out D and trimming. A total of roughly 200,000 clones appear in this sample, 86% of them only once. Roughly 4.9% of the sample comes from the top ten.

Participants in the prospective study were enrolled through a virtual design, were aged roughly 18 to 95 years, and lived in roughly 24 United States geographic areas. To assign participants to cohorts, the prospective study relied on clinical history that participants themselves reported in a screening survey and a study questionnaire. Exposed participants were defined as having been in contact with someone with a PCR-confirmed or clinician-diagnosed COVID-19 case within 2 weeks of study entry. Mobile phlebotomists in the prospective study collected whole blood, serum and a nasopharyngeal or oropharyngeal swab from every participant. Prospective study participants could optionally give additional blood draws and questionnaires over an approximately 2-month period. Blood samples from the prospective study were shipped frozen or at room temperature prior to DNA extraction. V is trimmed back by 8 bases and J by 3 bases, and the junction contains 8 bases that no gene match accounts for. The CDR3 starts with the cysteine, ends with the phenylalanine, and has 14 residues. The kept DNA is CDR3 alone, 42 bases in frame from the first base. The germline V gene sets CDR1 to WSHSY and CDR2 to SAAADI.

General conclusions and limits of the study: How much clinical and demographic metadata was included differed by source and by participant, and the metadata was provided uncurated.

A remark on this clone: This clone's antigen is unknown. No base quality information exists; no much larger clone differs at one position.

The material sequenced was PBMCs or T cells enriched from blood (not recorded which). The chain was built from TRBV10-2 and TRBJ2-5; 8 bases in between match TRBD1. The receptor's source is a woman aged 25 to 39 who had been exposed to COVID-19. The CDR3 amino acid sequence is: CASRPDRAKETQYF. The sequenced DNA: TGCGCCAGCCGACCGGACAGGGCAAAAGAGACCCAGTACTTC.